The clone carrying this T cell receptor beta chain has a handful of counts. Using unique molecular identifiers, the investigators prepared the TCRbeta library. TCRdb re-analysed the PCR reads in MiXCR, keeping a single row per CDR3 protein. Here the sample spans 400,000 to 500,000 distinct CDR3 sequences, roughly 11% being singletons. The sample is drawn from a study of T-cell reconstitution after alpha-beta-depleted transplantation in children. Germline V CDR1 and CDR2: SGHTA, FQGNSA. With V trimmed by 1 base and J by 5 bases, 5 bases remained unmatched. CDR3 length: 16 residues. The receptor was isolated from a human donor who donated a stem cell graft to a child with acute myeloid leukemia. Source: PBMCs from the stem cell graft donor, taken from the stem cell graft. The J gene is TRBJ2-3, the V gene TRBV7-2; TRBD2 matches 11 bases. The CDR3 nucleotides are TGTGCCAGCAGCTTAGTAACTAGCGGGGGTGGAGATACGCAGTATTTT. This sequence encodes CASSLVTSGGGDTQYF.